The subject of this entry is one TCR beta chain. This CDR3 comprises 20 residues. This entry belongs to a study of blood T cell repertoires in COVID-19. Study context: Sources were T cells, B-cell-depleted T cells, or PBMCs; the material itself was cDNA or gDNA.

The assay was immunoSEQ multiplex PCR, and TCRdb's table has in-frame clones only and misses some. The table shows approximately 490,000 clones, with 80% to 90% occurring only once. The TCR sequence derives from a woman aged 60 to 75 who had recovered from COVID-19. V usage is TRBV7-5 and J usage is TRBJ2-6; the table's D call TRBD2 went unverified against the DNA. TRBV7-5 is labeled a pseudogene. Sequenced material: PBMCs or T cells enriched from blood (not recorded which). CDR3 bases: TGTGCCAGAAGCTTAAATAGGTTGGGATGGTGCGGGTCTGGGGCCAACGTCCTGACTTTC. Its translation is CARSLNRLGWCGSGANVLTF.